A single sample is the source of the 15 T cell receptor beta chains below, sequenced in a study of T cells in Graves' hyperthyroidism and ophthalmopathy. Researchers amplified the TCR beta CDR3 regions from RNA transcripts. HTBI primers were the set used in a first-round RT-PCR of the TCR CDR3. Each CDR3 protein is one row after TCRdb ran MiXCR on the multiplex PCR reads. Here the sample spans 400,000 to 550,000 distinct CDR3 sequences, under 15% being singletons. The material sequenced was blood. The receptor source for this set is a woman aged 18-35 years with Graves' hyperthyroidism.

This clonotype was seen repeatedly, ten times or more. This chain uses TRBV14 with TRBJ2-6; tentative D call: TRBD1 (5 bases). Germline V lookup: CDR1 SGHDN, CDR2 FVKESK. CDR3 size: 18 residues. Trimming removed 3 bases from V and 0 bases from J, with 15 bases in between. DNA of the CDR3: TGTGCCAGCAGCCACCGCCGTTTAACAGGCTCTGGGGCCAACGTCCTGACTTTC. It is translated as CASSHRRLTGSGANVLTF. Together with reference TRBV14 and TRBJ2-6, the CDR3 gives the full variable domain: EAGVTQFPSHSVIEKGQTVTLRCDPISGHDNLYWYRRVMGKEIKFLLHFVKESKQDESGMPNNRFLAERTGGTYSTLKVQPAELEDSGVYFCASSHRRLTGSGANVLTFGAGSRLTVL.

This clonotype occurred a few times. The gene calls are TRBV6-5 and TRBJ1-2, with D unresolved. The CDR3 runs to 12 residues. Germline CDR1 is MNHEY and CDR2 is SVGAGI. Trimming shortened V by 1 base and J by 7 bases, and 7 bases separated the two germline ends. The CDR3 nucleotides read TGTGCCAGCAGTTACTTAGAGGGTGGCTACACCTTC. Translated, it gives CASSYLEGGYTF.

This clonotype came up many times. The chain uses TRBV27 and TRBJ1-5, with no clear D. The CDR3 sequence is 13 residues long. V dropped 4 bases and J dropped 7 bases, with 11 bases sitting between them. CDR1 is MNHEY, CDR2 SMNVEV, per germline (reference sequence). The DNA for the CDR3 is TGTGCCAGCAGTTCGGTTGAGGGACAGCCCCAGCATTTT. This sequence encodes CASSSVEGQPQHF.

This rearrangement joins TRBV11-2 to TRBJ2-5, with 11 bases that match TRBD2. The junction had 10 bases not matched to a gene; V was cut back by 8 bases and J by 5 bases. From germline, CDR1 is SGHAT and CDR2 FQNNGV. CDR3 length: 15 amino acids. Written as DNA, the CDR3 is TGTGCCAGCGGCGATATAGCGGGGGGGCTTGAGACCCAGTACTTC. Translation gives CASGDIAGGLETQYF.

This chain connects TRBV24-1 to TRBJ1-5; D call uncertain. CDR3 length: 11 residues. The V and J ends lost 9 bases and 7 bases respectively, with 9 bases between them. Germline CDR1 and CDR2: KGHDR and SFDVKD. The CDR3 here is CATGVRQPQHF. CDR3 DNA: TGTGCCACCGGGGTGAGGCAGCCCCAGCATTTT.

This clonotype was detected ten times or more. This chain joins TRBV5-1 and TRBJ2-7, with TRBD2 as a possible D gene (5 bases). Trimming took 0 bases from V and 1 from J, leaving 8 bases between them. The CDR3 has 14 amino acids. Germline-derived CDR1 and CDR2 are SGHRS and YFSETQ. The CDR3 DNA reads TGCGCCAGCAGCTTGGATGGGAGTTCCTACGAGCAGTACTTC. Translated: CASSLDGSSYEQYF. Supplemented by reference TRBV5-1 and TRBJ2-7, the full variable domain reads KAGVTQTPRYLIKTRGQQVTLSCSPISGHRSVSWYQQTPGQGLQFLFEYFSETQRNKGNFPGRFSGRQFSNSRSEMNVSTLELGDSALYLCASSLDGSSYEQYFGPGTRLTVT.

This clonotype was observed at least ten times. The rearrangement uses TRBV2 and TRBJ2-3; 11 bases are shared with TRBD2. CDR3 length: 15 amino acids. CDR1 SNHLY and CDR2 FYNNEI come from the germline V gene. Trimming at V came to 7 bases and at J to 6 bases, leaving 9 bases not matched to a gene. This CDR3 reads CASTDTSGREDTQYF. CDR3 nucleotides: TGTGCCAGCACGGACACTAGCGGGAGAGAGGATACGCAGTATTTT.

This sequence joins TRBV3-1 and TRBJ2-7, with no clear D. The V end was cut by 1 base, the J end by 6 bases, with 13 bases between. Germline CDR1 is LGHDT and CDR2 is YNNKEL (reference sequence). This CDR3 has 14 residues. CDR3: CASSQGPVAGEQYF. The CDR3 bases are TGTGCCAGCAGCCAAGGTCCGGTGGCTGGCGAGCAGTACTTC.

V and J are TRBV5-1 and TRBJ2-3; 9 bases are a match to TRBD2. Germline trimming cut 0 bases from V and 0 bases from J; bases unmatched to any gene: 11. Germline loops: CDR1 SGHRS, CDR2 YFSETQ. This CDR3 has 19 residues. DNA for the CDR3: TGCGCCAGCAGCTTGGTGACGATTACTAGCGGGCCTAGCACAGATACGCAGTATTTT. It is translated as CASSLVTITSGPSTDTQYF.

This clonotype was found many times. The V gene is TRBV11-3, the J gene TRBJ2-5; 8 nucleotides match TRBD2. Germline CDR1 is SGHNT and CDR2 is YENEEA. Germline trimming cut 4 bases from V and 5 bases from J; bases unmatched to any gene: 9. CDR3 size: 15 residues. DNA of the CDR3: TGTGCCAGCAGCTCAATCCGGGGGGGAGCGGAGACCCAGTACTTC. Translation: CASSSIRGGAETQYF. Full variable domain (outside the CDR3, taken from reference TRBV11-3 and TRBJ2-5): EAGVVQSPRYKIIEKKQPVAFWCNPISGHNTLYWYLQNLGQGPELLIRYENEEAVDDSQLPKDRFSAERLKGVDSTLKIQPAELGDSAVYLCASSSIRGGAETQYFGPGTRLLVL.

This clonotype was counted ten times or more. The chain uses TRBV9 and TRBJ1-2; D perhaps matches TRBD1 (5 bases). V dropped 0 bases and J dropped 5 bases, with 11 bases sitting between them. The CDR3 sequence is 14 residues long. Germline lookup yields CDR1 SGDLS and CDR2 YYNGEE. The CDR3 loop is CASSVETADYGYTF. The DNA of the CDR3 is TGTGCCAGCAGCGTAGAGACAGCAGATTATGGCTACACCTTC.

The chain has TRBV19 and TRBJ2-1, with 10 bases identical to TRBD2. J gave up 12 bases and V 6 bases, and 14 bases lay outside the gene matches. CDR3 size: 15 residues. Looked up from germline, CDR1 is LNHDA and CDR2 is SQIVND (reference sequence). CDR3 sequence: CASRTGTSAKGGQFF. The CDR3, as DNA: TGTGCCAGTAGGACCGGGACTAGCGCTAAAGGGGGGCAGTTCTTC.

The gene calls are TRBV6-1 and TRBJ2-3; 8 positions agree with TRBD1. CDR3 length: 16 residues. The J segment lost 2 bases and the V segment lost 6 bases, leaving 10 bases of the junction unmatched. Looked up from germline, CDR1 is MNHNS and CDR2 is SASEGT. The CDR3 DNA reads TGTGCCAGCAGAACCACGGACAGGGACCCCACAGATACGCAGTATTTT. As protein: CASRTTDRDPTDTQYF.

In regard to this clonotype: This may come from a read error, since a much larger clone is one base off. The CDR3 end shows no conserved phenylalanine or tryptophan, and so a read error is likely. The chain recombines TRBV7-3 with TRBJ2-1; D is ambiguous. V was trimmed by 5 bases and J by 4 bases, leaving 15 bases between them. This CDR3 is 15 amino acids long. The germline CDR1 and CDR2 sequences are SGHTA and FQGTGA. Written as DNA, the CDR3 is TGTGCCAGCAGCCCAAGTCGGACCCGATACAATGAGCAGTTCTCC. Protein product: CASSPSRTRYNEQFS.

This clonotype was seen more than once but under ten times. The CDR3 here is CASSSIAGGNSEQYF. The CDR3 coding sequence is TGTGCCAGCAGCTCAATAGCGGGAGGGAATTCCGAGCAGTACTTC. The chain joins TRBV3-1 to TRBJ2-7, with 11 bases that match TRBD2. The V gene's germline CDR1 is LGHDT and CDR2 YNNKEL (reference sequence). The CDR3 is 15 amino acids. Trimming at V came to 5 bases and at J to 6 bases, leaving 9 bases not matched to a gene.